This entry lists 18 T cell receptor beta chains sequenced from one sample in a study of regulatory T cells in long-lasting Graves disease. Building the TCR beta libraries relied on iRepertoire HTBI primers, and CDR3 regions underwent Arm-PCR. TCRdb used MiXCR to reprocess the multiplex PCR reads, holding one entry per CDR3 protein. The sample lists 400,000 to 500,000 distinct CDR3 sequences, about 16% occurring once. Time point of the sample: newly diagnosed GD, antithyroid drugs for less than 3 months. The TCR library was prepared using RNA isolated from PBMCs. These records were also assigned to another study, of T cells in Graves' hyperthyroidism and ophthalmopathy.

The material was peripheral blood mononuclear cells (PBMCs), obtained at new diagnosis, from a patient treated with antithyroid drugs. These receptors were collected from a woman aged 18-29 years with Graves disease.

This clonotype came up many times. The CDR3 DNA follows: TGTGCCAGCAGCCATACTTGGTACGAGCAGTACTTC. Translation gives CASSHTWYEQYF. V is TRBV3-1 and J is TRBJ2-7; no clear D gene. Trimming stripped 3 bases from V and 4 bases from J, with 7 bases between. Per germline, CDR1 LGHDT and CDR2 YNNKEL (reference sequence). There are 12 residues in the CDR3.

The CDR3 DNA follows: TGTGCCAGCAGCTTAGGGATGGGAACAGAGACTAACTATGGCTACACCTTC. Residues: CASSLGMGTETNYGYTF. The chain is built from TRBV11-2 and TRBJ1-2, with no clear D. Germline CDR1 and CDR2: SGHAT and FQNNGV. CDR3 length equals 17 residues. Between the trimmed V and J ends, which lost 1 base and 0 bases, there was a span of 15 bases.

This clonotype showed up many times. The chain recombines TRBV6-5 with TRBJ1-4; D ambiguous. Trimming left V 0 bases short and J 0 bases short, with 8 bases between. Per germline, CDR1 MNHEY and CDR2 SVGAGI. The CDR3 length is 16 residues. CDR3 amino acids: CASSYSGTATNEKLFF. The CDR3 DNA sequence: TGTGCCAGCAGTTACTCTGGTACCGCAACTAATGAAAAACTGTTTTTT.

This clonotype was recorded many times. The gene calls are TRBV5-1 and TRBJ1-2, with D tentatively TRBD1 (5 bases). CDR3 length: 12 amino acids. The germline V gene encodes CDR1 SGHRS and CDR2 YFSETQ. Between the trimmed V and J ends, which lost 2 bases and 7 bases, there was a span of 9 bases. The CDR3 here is CASSLGTSGYTF. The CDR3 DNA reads TGCGCCAGCAGCTTAGGGACCTCTGGCTACACCTTC. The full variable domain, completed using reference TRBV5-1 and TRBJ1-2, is KAGVTQTPRYLIKTRGQQVTLSCSPISGHRSVSWYQQTPGQGLQFLFEYFSETQRNKGNFPGRFSGRQFSNSRSEMNVSTLELGDSALYLCASSLGTSGYTFGSGTRLTVV.

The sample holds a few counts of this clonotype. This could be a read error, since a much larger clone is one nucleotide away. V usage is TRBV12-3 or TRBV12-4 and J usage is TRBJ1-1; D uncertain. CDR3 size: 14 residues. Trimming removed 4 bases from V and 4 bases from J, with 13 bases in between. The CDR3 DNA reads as TGTGCCAGCAGTTATGGCAGGACGGGCACTGAAGCTTTCTTT. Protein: CASSYGRTGTEAFF.

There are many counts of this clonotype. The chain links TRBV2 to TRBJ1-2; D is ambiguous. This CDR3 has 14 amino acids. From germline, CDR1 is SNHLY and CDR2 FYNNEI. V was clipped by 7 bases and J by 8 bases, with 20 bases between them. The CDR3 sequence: CASTPNPSFSGYTF. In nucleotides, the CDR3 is TGTGCCAGCACCCCAAATCCGTCTTTCTCCGGCTACACCTTC.

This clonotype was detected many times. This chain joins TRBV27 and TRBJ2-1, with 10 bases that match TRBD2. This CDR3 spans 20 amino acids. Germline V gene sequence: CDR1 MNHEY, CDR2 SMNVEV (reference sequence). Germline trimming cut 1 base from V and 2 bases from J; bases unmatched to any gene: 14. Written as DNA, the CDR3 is TGTGCCAGCAGTTTATTAAGACTAAGCGGGAGGGCTGCTACCTACAATGAGCAGTTCTTC. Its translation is CASSLLRLSGRAATYNEQFF.

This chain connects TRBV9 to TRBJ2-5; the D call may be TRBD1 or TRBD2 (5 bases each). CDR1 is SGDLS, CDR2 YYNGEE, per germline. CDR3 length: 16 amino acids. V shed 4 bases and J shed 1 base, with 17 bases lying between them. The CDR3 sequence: CASSPHGASSQETQYF. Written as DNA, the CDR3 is TGTGCCAGCAGCCCCCATGGGGCTAGCTCCCAAGAGACCCAGTACTTC.

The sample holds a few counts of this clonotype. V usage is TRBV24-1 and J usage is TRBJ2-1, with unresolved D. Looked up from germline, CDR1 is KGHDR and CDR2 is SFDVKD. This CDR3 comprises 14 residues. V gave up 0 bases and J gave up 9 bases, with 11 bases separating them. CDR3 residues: CATSDLTVGFEQFF. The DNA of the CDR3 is TGTGCCACCAGTGATTTGACCGTCGGCTTTGAGCAGTTCTTC.

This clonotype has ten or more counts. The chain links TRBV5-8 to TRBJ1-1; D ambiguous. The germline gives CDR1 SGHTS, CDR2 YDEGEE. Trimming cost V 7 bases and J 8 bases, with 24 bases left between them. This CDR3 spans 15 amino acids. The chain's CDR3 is CASGGEGISLREAFF. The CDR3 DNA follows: TGTGCCAGCGGTGGGGAGGGAATCAGTTTGCGGGAAGCTTTCTTT. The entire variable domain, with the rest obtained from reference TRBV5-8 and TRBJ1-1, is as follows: EAGVTQSPTHLIKTRGQQATLRCSPISGHTSVYWYQQALGLGLQFLLWYDEGEERNRGNFPPRFSGRQFPNYSSELNVNALELEDSALYLCASGGEGISLREAFFGQGTRLTVV.

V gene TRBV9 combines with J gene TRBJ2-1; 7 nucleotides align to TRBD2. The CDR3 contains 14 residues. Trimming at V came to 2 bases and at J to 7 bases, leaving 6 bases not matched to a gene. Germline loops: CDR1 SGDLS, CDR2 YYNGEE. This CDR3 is CASSVGGGWNEQFF. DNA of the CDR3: TGTGCCAGCAGCGTTGGGGGGGGGTGGAATGAGCAGTTCTTC.

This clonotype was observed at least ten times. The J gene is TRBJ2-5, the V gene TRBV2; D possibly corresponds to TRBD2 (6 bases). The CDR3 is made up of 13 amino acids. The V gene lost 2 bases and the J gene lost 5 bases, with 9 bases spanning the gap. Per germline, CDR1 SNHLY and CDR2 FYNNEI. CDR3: CASSEPSGETQYF. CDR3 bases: TGTGCCAGCAGTGAACCCAGCGGGGAGACCCAGTACTTC. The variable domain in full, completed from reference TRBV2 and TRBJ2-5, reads EPEVTQTPSHQVTQMGQEVILRCVPISNHLYFYWYRQILGQKVEFLVSFYNNEISEKSEIFDDQFSVERPDGSNFTLKIRSTKLEDSAMYFCASSEPSGETQYFGPGTRLLVL.

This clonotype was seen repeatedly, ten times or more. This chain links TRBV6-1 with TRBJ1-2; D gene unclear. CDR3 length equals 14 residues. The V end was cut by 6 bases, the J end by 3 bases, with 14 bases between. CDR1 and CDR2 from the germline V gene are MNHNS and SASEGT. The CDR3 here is CASRVAAAYYGYTF. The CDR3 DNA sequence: TGTGCCAGCAGGGTTGCGGCAGCTTACTATGGCTACACCTTC.

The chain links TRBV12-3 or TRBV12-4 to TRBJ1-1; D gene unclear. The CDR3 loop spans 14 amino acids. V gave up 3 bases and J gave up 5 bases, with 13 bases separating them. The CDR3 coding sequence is TGTGCCAGCAGTTTTTTAGCCGGAGGAACTGAAGCTTTCTTT. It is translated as CASSFLAGGTEAFF.

The CDR3 nucleotides read TGTGCCAGTAAGGCCCCCGGCGGCACAGATACGCAGTATTTT. This translates into CASKAPGGTDTQYF. The chain joins TRBV19 to TRBJ2-3; D is undetermined. V lost 7 bases, J lost 1 base, and 12 bases lay in between. CDR1 and CDR2 (germline): LNHDA, SQIVND (reference sequence). CDR3 length: 14 amino acids.

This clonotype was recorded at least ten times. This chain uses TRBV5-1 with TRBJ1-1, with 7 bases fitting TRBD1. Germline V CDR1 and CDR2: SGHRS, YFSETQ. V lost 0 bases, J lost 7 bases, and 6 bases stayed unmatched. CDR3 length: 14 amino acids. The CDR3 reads CASSLEGANDEAFF. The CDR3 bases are TGCGCCAGCAGCTTGGAGGGGGCGAATGATGAAGCTTTCTTT.

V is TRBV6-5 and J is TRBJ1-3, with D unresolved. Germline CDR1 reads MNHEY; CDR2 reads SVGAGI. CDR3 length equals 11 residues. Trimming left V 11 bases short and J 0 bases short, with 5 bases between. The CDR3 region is CAADSGNTIYF. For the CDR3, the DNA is TGTGCCGCTGACTCTGGAAACACCATATATTTT.

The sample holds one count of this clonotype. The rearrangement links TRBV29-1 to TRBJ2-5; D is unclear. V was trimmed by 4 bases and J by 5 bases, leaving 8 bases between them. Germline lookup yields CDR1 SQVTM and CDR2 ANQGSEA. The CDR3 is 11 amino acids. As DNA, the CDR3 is TGCAGCGTTGCAGTTACGGAGACCCAGTACTTC. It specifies CSVAVTETQYF. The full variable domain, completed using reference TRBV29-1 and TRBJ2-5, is SAVISQKPSRDICQRGTSLTIQCQVDSQVTMMFWYRQQPGQSLTLIATANQGSEATYESGFVIDKFPISRPNLTFSTLTVSNMSPEDSSIYLCSVAVTETQYFGPGTRLLVL.